This T cell receptor (beta chain) was captured in a study of T cell changes during pregnancy in multiple sclerosis. The data were produced by immunoSEQ multiplex PCR, yet TCRdb's version contains in-frame clones alone and is incomplete. The sample carries 20,000 to 30,000 clones, about 88% recorded once. Between the trimmed V and J ends, which lost 1 base and 5 bases, there was a span of 6 bases. Germline-derived CDR1 and CDR2 are MDHEN and SYDVKM. The CDR3 is 12 residues long. This clone was seen a single time. The chain recombines TRBV28 with TRBJ2-7; D not certain. The receptor was derived from a female donor in good health, enrolled as a control in a pregnancy study. The source was CD8+ T cells from peripheral blood mononuclear cells, collected in the third trimester of pregnancy. In DNA, the CDR3 is TGTGCCAGCAGTTTATCGTCCCACGAGCAGTACTTC. Its protein is CASSLSSHEQYF.